The table lists the clone carrying this T cell receptor (beta chain) with a few counts. Its antigen is not identified. This sample is part of a study of cytomegalovirus exposure and HLA in healthy donors. Study-wide results and caveats: There were reportedly fewer N-insertions in an Asian-associated ancestry cluster than the roughly 700-donor mean, in a later analysis.

Trimming cost V 1 base and J 7 bases; bases outside gene matches: 2. CDR1 and CDR2 from the germline V gene are SGHTA and FQGNSA. The CDR3 has 14 amino acids. The PCR employed 60 Vbeta primers together with 13 Jbeta primers. Repertoires were generated with immunoSEQ multiplex PCR, while TCRdb's copy carries only in-frame clones and drops some. The sample includes approximately 160,000 clones, 68% of them seen just once. The chain links TRBV7-2 to TRBJ2-1; 9 nucleotides align to TRBD2. The sample consisted of PBMCs. The receptor was isolated from a woman aged 18-29 years in good health and CMV-seropositive. The CDR3 DNA sequence: TGTGCCAGCAGCTTAGGCCTAGCGGGGAATGAGCAGTTCTTC. This sequence encodes CASSLGLAGNEQFF.